This record looks at one T cell receptor beta chain sequence and its context. Its specificity is unknown. These data originate in a study of beta chain features in type 1 diabetes. The overall study: Healthy donors, compared against patients, showed similar age, gender and cell yields.

Broader study findings: For type 1 diabetes patients, VDJ junctions showed fewer insertions and more deletions. All four CD4+ subsets from Type 1 diabetes patients carried moderately but significantly shorter TCRB CDR3s. TCRB rearrangement may or may not be influenced by HLA type; here this remained unresolved.

Expressed TCRB transcripts got sequenced, as all isolated RNA was reverse transcribed. The read count averaged roughly 3.5 million across naive, central memory and regulatory T cell samples. Only in-frame clones appear in the TCRdb table, and some are missing; sequencing was by immunoSEQ multiplex PCR. The profile shows more than 300,000 clones, roughly 12% of them singletons. The germline V gene encodes CDR1 SGDLS and CDR2 YYNGEE. The CDR3 loop spans 15 amino acids. With 0 bases removed from V and 10 bases from J, the gap between germline ends came to 17 bases. The sequenced material came from naive CD4+ T cells from blood. This chain uses TRBV9 with TRBJ2-1; D not certain. The sequence came from a woman aged 18 to 35 with type 1 diabetes. CDR3 sequence: CASSVGWSLENEQFF. The CDR3 DNA is TGTGCCAGCAGCGTAGGTTGGAGCCTGGAAAACGAGCAGTTCTTC.